This is a list of T cell receptor beta chains from one sample in a study of blood T cells in healthy people across ages. Each CDR3 protein gets one entry after TCRdb re-called the 5' RACE reads with MiXCR. The sample holds under 2,000,000 distinct CDR3 sequences, about 49% seen once. The sequenced sample was blood. These receptors all stem from a woman between 35 and 50 years old in good health. CDR3s include the opening cysteine and the closing phenylalanine or tryptophan. A D gene is named only where the DNA matches it firmly. Expanded clones get a size class; other rows say once, few or many, or leave the size out.

J gene: TRBJ1-2
V gene: TRBV4-3
clone size: few
D gene: .
CDR3 DNA: TGCGCCAGCAGCCAAGACGCCAGGGGCGACTATGGCTACACCTTC
CDR3 protein: CASSQDARGDYGYTF

J gene: TRBJ1-2
V gene: TRBV7-2
clone size: few
D gene: .
CDR3 DNA: TGTGCCAGCAGCCCGACAGGCCCTGGGTTTTCGAGGGGCTACACCTTC
CDR3 protein: CASSPTGPGFSRGYTF

J gene: TRBJ2-3
V gene: TRBV5-1
clone size: .
D gene: .
CDR3 DNA: TGCGCCAGCAGCTTGATGGTCTTCACAGATACGCAGTATTTT
CDR3 protein: CASSLMVFTDTQYF

J gene: TRBJ1-6
V gene: TRBV10-3
clone size: .
D gene: TRBD1
CDR3 DNA: TGTGCCATCAGTGAAGGACAGGCCGGGAATTCACCCCTCCACTTT
CDR3 protein: CAISEGQAGNSPLHF

J gene: TRBJ2-7
V gene: TRBV6-1
clone size: .
D gene: TRBD1
CDR3 DNA: TGTGCCAGCAGTCAGGGGGACAGGGTCAACGAGCAGTACTTC
CDR3 protein: CASSQGDRVNEQYF

J gene: TRBJ1-1
V gene: TRBV9
clone size: .
D gene: .
CDR3 DNA: TGTGCCAGCAGCGTAGAGGACGGATTCAACACTGAAGCTTTCTTT
CDR3 protein: CASSVEDGFNTEAFF

J gene: TRBJ1-4
V gene: TRBV7-2
clone size: few
D gene: TRBD1
CDR3 DNA: TGTGCCAGCAGCCCTAGGACAGGGGGTTGGGAAAAACTGTTTTTT
CDR3 protein: CASSPRTGGWEKLFF

J gene: TRBJ2-5
V gene: TRBV28
clone size: .
D gene: TRBD1
CDR3 DNA: TGTGCCAGCAGACCTGACAGGGGGATTAGGCAAGAGACCCAGTACTTC
CDR3 protein: CASRPDRGIRQETQYF

J gene: TRBJ1-2
V gene: TRBV27
clone size: .
D gene: TRBD1
CDR3 DNA: TGTGCCAGCAGTTCCGAGCCGGGACAGGAGTTACTCTATGGCTACACCTTC
CDR3 protein: CASSSEPGQELLYGYTF

J gene: TRBJ2-7
V gene: TRBV6-2/TRBV6-3
clone size: .
D gene: .
CDR3 DNA: TGTGCGATAGCAGACCCAGGCGTAAGCTCCTACGAGCAGTACTTC
CDR3 protein: CAIADPGVSSYEQYF

J gene: TRBJ2-1
V gene: TRBV12-3/TRBV12-4
clone size: .
D gene: TRBD2
CDR3 DNA: TGTGCCAGCAGGTTGACTAGCGGGGGCATCAATGAGCAGTTCTTC
CDR3 protein: CASRLTSGGINEQFF

J gene: TRBJ2-5
V gene: TRBV12-3/TRBV12-4
clone size: .
D gene: .
CDR3 DNA: TGTGCCAACCAGGTAGGGGTCCAAGAGACCCAGTACTTC
CDR3 protein: CANQVGVQETQYF

J gene: TRBJ2-5
V gene: TRBV6-1
clone size: few
D gene: .
CDR3 DNA: TGTGCCAGCAGGGGACATACTATACGCGAAGAGACCCAGTACTTC
CDR3 protein: CASRGHTIREETQYF

J gene: TRBJ2-1
V gene: TRBV7-8
clone size: .
D gene: .
CDR3 DNA: TGTGCCAGCAGCTTAGAGTACTTATACAATGAGCAGTTCTTC
CDR3 protein: CASSLEYLYNEQFF

J gene: TRBJ2-1
V gene: TRBV2
clone size: .
D gene: .
CDR3 DNA: TGTGCCAGCAGTGAAGCGGGGCAGAGCTCCTACAATGAGCAGTTCTTC
CDR3 protein: CASSEAGQSSYNEQFF

J gene: TRBJ2-5
V gene: TRBV6-5
clone size: few
D gene: .
CDR3 DNA: TGTGCCAGCAGCCGTAGACTAATTACCCAAGAGACCCAGTACTTC
CDR3 protein: CASSRRLITQETQYF

J gene: TRBJ2-3
V gene: TRBV6-1
clone size: .
D gene: .
CDR3 DNA: TGTGCCAGCAGTGAAGTGGCAGGCCGCACAGATACGCAGTATTTT
CDR3 protein: CASSEVAGRTDTQYF

J gene: TRBJ2-1
V gene: TRBV27
clone size: .
D gene: .
CDR3 DNA: TGTGCCAGCAGCACAACAGGGGGGGATGAGCAGTTCTTC
CDR3 protein: CASSTTGGDEQFF

J gene: TRBJ2-7
V gene: TRBV3-1
clone size: few
D gene: TRBD1
CDR3 DNA: TGTGCCAGCAGCCCGCCCGTAGCAGGGGGCAGGTACGAGCAGTACTTC
CDR3 protein: CASSPPVAGGRYEQYF